This T cell receptor (beta chain) comes out of a study of blood T cells in healthy people across ages. Study-wide points: Versus aged donors, long-lived donors had higher diversity and more naive CD4+ cells. Strong correlation linked observed beta diversity and percent naive T cells. The study regarded diversity estimates from one million T cells as underestimates.

Next came a second PCR, run for about 6 to 12 cycles, which used a sample-barcoded 5' primer along with a J-beta primer mix. TCRdb re-called the 5' RACE reads with MiXCR, one entry per CDR3 protein. This repertoire shows around 780,000 distinct CDR3 sequences, approximately 60% found once; its top ten account for about a quarter. A note on this clonotype: The target antigen is unknown.

V lost 4 bases and J 6 bases, leaving 16 bases between the germline ends. Germline loops: CDR1 SGHTA, CDR2 FQGNSA. The CDR3 length is 15 residues. Total RNA was extracted at no less than 6 micrograms per sample. The origin of this receptor is a man aged 35 to 55 in good health. The sequencing input was blood. The chain links TRBV7-2 to TRBJ2-1; a weak D match, TRBD2 (5 bases). CDR3 bases: TGTGCCAGCAGCTCCGTGGTGGGAGCGACCAATGAGCAGTTCTTC. This translates into CASSSVVGATNEQFF.